This TCR beta chain stems from a study of blood T cell repertoires in COVID-19. Study in general: Spain, Italy and the United States supplied samples that represented acute and convalescent COVID-19. Sample material is recorded as cDNA or gDNA derived from T cells, B-cell-depleted T cells, or PBMCs.

In the original workflow: Quantification of nucleated cells was approximated via reference gene primer amplification. Sequencing was performed with immunoSEQ multiplex PCR; in TCRdb, only in-frame clones are kept and a portion is missing. The DNA was the basis for D and trimming; V, J and clone size are from that table. The top ten clones hold 4.9% of a sample with some 30,000 clones, around 88% of them seen once. This TCR came from a woman in her 70s with active COVID-19. What was sequenced was peripheral blood.

The CDR3 region has the DNA TGTGCCAGCAGCTTATTTTCTAGCGACGGGGAGACCCAGTACTTC. Its translation is CASSLFSSDGETQYF. J is TRBJ2-5 and V is TRBV11-2, with TRBD2 as a possible D gene (6 bases). CDR1 is SGHAT, CDR2 FQNNGV, per germline. The CDR3 spans 15 residues. V was pared by 2 bases and J by 5 bases, with 15 bases between.